The source of this T cell receptor (beta chain) is a study of OX40 agonist ivuxolimab in advanced cancers. Clones were read by immunoSEQ multiplex PCR, and TCRdb kept only the in-frame ones, dropping some. This sample has about 58,000 clones, with about 88% found just once. This clone was observed a single time. Its matching antigen is unknown. Study findings and constraints: The 0.1-3.0 mg/kg partial responders had among the lowest clonal expansion.

Patients were ruled out by autoimmune disease history or systemic immunosuppression. This CDR3 comprises 16 residues. Germline V gene lookup returns CDR1 MNHEY and CDR2 SMNVEV (reference sequence). Trimming left V 2 bases short and J 0 bases short, with 11 bases between. The chain has TRBV27 and TRBJ2-1; D is uncertain. Sequences were derived from CD4+ or CD8+ T cells sorted from blood, sampled in a trial of the OX40 agonist ivuxolimab. This TCR was recovered from an adult with an advanced solid tumor such as melanoma, head and neck, liver or kidney cancer. The CDR3: CASSLGTRSSYNEQFF. Here the CDR3 DNA reads TGTGCCAGCAGTTTAGGCACGCGGAGCTCCTACAATGAGCAGTTCTTC.